These 2 T cell receptor beta chains originate from one sample sequenced in a study of T cell changes during pregnancy in multiple sclerosis. Sequencing used immunoSEQ multiplex PCR; TCRdb keeps in-frame clones, though not all of them. Here the sample spans approximately 70,000 clones, around 90% being singletons. Sequencing used peripheral blood, obtained in the first trimester of pregnancy. The receptors were sampled from a female donor with multiple sclerosis, enrolled in a pregnancy study.

The rearrangement uses TRBV6-1 and TRBJ1-1; TRBD1 agrees at 8 bases. Germline V gene data show CDR1 as MNHNS and CDR2 as SASEGT. The CDR3 is 13 amino acids. V lost 5 bases to trimming and J lost 3 bases; unmatched junction nucleotides: 2. This chain's CDR3 is CASSPTGDTEAFF. The CDR3 DNA is TGTGCCAGCAGTCCGACAGGGGACACTGAAGCTTTCTTT.

V and J are TRBV5-1 and TRBJ1-2; D remains ambiguous. The germline V gene encodes CDR1 SGHRS and CDR2 YFSETQ. V was pared by 2 bases and J by 0 bases, with 5 bases between. The CDR3 loop spans 13 amino acids. The CDR3 reads CASSFTANYGYTF. DNA for the CDR3: TGCGCCAGCAGCTTTACAGCTAACTATGGCTACACCTTC.